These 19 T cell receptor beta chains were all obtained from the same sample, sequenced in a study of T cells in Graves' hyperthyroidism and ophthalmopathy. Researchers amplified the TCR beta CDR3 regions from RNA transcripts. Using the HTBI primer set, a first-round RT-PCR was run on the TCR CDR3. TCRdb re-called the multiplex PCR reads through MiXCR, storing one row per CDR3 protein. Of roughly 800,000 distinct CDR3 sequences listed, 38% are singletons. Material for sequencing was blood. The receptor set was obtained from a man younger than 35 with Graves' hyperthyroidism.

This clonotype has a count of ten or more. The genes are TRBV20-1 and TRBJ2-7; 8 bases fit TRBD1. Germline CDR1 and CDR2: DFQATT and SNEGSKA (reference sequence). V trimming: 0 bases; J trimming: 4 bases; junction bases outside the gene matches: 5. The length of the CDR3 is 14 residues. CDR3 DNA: TGCAGTGCTAGAGAGGGACAGGTGGTATACGAGCAGTACTTC. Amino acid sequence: CSAREGQVVYEQYF.

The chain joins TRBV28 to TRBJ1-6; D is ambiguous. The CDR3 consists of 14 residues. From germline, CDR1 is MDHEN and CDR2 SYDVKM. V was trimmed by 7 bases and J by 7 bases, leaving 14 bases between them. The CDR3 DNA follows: TGTGCCAGCAAGGGCCTACCGAAAAATTCACCCCTCCACTTT. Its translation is CASKGLPKNSPLHF.

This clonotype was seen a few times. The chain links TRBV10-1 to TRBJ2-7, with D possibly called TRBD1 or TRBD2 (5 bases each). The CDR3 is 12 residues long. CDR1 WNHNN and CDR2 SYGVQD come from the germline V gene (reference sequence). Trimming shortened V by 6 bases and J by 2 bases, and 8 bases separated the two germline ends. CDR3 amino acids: CASRWGTYEQYF. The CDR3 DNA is TGCGCCAGCAGGTGGGGGACCTACGAGCAGTACTTC.

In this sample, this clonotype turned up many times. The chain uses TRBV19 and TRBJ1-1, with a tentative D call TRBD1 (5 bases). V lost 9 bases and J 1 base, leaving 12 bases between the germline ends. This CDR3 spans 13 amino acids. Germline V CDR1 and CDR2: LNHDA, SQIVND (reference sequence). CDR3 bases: TGTGCCAGCGCGGGACGGGAGAACACTGAAGCTTTCTTT. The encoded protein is CASAGRENTEAFF.

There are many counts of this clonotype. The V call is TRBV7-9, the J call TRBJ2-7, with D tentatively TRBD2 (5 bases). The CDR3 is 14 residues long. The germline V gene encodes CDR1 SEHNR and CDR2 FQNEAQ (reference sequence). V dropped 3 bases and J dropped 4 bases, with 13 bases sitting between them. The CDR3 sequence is CASSFEASRYEQYF. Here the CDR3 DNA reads TGTGCCAGCAGCTTTGAGGCTAGCAGATACGAGCAGTACTTC. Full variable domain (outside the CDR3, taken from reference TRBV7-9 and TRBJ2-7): DTGVSQNPRHKITKRGQNVTFRCDPISEHNRLYWYRQTLGQGPEFLTYFQNEAQLEKSRLLSDRFSAERPKGSFSTLEIQRTEQGDSAMYLCASSFEASRYEQYFGPGTRLTVT.

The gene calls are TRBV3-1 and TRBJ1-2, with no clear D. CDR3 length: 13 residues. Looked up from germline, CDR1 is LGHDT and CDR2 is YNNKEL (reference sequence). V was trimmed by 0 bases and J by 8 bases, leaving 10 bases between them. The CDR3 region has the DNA TGTGCCAGCAGCCAAGAGGCTGGGTGGGGCTACACCTTC. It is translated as CASSQEAGWGYTF.

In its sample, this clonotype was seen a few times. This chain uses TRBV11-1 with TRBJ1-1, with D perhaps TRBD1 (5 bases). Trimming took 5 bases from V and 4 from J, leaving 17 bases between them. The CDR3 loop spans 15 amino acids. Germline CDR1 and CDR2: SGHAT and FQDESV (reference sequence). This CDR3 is CASSQGAGGLTEAFF. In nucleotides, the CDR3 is TGTGCCAGCAGCCAAGGGGCAGGAGGGCTCACTGAAGCTTTCTTT.

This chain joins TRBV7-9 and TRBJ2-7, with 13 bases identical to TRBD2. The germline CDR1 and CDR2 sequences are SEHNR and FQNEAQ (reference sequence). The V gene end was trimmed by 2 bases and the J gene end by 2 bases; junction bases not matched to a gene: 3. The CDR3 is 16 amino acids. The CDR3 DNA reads TGTGCCAGCAGCTTAAGGGGACTAGCGGGGACCTACGAGCAGTACTTC. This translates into CASSLRGLAGTYEQYF.

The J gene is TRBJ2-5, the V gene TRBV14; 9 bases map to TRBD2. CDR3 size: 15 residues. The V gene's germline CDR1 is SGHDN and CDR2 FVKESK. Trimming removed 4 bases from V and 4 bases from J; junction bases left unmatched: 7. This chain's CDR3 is CASSPTGLATETQYF. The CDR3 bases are TGTGCCAGCAGCCCAACCGGACTAGCGACAGAGACCCAGTACTTC.

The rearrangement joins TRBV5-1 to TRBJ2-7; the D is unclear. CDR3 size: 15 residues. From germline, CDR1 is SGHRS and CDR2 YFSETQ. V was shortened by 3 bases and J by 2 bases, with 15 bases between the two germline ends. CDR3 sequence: CASSSGRLSTYEQYF. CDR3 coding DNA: TGCGCCAGCAGCTCTGGCCGGTTGAGTACCTACGAGCAGTACTTC.

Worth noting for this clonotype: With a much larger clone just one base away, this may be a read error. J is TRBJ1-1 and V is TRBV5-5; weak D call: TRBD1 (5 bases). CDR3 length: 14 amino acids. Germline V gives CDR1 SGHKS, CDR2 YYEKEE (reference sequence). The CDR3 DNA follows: TGTCCCAGCAGCTTGCAGGGCGCAGGGCCTGAAGCTTTCTTT. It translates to CPSSLQGAGPEAFF.

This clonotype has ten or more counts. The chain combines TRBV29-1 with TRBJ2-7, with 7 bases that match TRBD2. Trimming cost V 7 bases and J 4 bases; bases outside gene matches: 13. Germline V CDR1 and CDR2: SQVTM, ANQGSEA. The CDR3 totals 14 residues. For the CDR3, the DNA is TGCAGCGCCACACCTATTGGGCGGGAGTACGAGCAGTACTTC. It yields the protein CSATPIGREYEQYF.

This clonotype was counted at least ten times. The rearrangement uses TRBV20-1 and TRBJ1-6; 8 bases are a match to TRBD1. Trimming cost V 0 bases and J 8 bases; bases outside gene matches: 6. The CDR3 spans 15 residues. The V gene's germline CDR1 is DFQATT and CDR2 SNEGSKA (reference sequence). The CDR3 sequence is CSAREPGQADSPLHF. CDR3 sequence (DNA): TGCAGTGCTAGAGAGCCGGGACAGGCGGATTCACCCCTCCACTTT.

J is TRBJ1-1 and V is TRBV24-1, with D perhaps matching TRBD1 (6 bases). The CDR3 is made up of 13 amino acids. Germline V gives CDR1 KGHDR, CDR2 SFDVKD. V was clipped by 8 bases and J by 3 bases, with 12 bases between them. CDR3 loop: CATTRGGDTEAFF. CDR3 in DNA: TGTGCCACCACCAGGGGTGGCGACACTGAAGCTTTCTTT.

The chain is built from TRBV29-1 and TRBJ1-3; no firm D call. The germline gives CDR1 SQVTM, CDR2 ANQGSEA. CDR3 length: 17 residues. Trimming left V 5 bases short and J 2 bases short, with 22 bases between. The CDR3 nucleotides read TGCAGCGTTCTATGGTATGGAACACAACCGACTGGAAACACCATATATTTT. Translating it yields CSVLWYGTQPTGNTIYF.

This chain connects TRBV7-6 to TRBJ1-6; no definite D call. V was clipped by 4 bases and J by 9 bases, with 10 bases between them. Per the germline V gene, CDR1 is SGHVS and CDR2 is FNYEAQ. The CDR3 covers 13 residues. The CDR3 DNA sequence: TGTGCCAGCAGCTCCGGGATAACTTCACCCCTCCACTTT. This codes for CASSSGITSPLHF. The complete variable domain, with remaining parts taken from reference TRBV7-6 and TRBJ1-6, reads GAGVSQSPRYKVTKRGQDVALRCDPISGHVSLYWYRQALGQGPEFLTYFNYEAQQDKSGLPNDRFSAERPEGSISTLTIQRTEQRDSAMYRCASSSGITSPLHFGNGTRLTVT.

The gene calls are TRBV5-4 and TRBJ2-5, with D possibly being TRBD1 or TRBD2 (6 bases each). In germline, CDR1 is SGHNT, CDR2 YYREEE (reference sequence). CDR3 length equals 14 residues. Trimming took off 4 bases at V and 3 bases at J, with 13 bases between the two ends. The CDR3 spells CASSQRGAKETQYF. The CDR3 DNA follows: TGTGCCAGCAGCCAGAGGGGGGCCAAAGAGACCCAGTACTTC.

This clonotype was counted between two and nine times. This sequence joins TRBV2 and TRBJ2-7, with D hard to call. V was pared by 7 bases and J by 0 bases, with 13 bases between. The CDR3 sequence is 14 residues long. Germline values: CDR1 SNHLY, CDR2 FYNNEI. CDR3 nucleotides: TGTGCCAGCACCTACGTCCAAAGCTCCTACGAGCAGTACTTC. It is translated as CASTYVQSSYEQYF.

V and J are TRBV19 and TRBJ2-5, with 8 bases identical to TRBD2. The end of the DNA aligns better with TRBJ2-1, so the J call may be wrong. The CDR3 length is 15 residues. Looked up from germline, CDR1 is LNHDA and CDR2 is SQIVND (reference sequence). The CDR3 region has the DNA TGTGCCAGTAGTATCCTTAGCGGGAAAGGTAATGAGCAGTTCTTC. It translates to CASSILSGKGNEQFF.